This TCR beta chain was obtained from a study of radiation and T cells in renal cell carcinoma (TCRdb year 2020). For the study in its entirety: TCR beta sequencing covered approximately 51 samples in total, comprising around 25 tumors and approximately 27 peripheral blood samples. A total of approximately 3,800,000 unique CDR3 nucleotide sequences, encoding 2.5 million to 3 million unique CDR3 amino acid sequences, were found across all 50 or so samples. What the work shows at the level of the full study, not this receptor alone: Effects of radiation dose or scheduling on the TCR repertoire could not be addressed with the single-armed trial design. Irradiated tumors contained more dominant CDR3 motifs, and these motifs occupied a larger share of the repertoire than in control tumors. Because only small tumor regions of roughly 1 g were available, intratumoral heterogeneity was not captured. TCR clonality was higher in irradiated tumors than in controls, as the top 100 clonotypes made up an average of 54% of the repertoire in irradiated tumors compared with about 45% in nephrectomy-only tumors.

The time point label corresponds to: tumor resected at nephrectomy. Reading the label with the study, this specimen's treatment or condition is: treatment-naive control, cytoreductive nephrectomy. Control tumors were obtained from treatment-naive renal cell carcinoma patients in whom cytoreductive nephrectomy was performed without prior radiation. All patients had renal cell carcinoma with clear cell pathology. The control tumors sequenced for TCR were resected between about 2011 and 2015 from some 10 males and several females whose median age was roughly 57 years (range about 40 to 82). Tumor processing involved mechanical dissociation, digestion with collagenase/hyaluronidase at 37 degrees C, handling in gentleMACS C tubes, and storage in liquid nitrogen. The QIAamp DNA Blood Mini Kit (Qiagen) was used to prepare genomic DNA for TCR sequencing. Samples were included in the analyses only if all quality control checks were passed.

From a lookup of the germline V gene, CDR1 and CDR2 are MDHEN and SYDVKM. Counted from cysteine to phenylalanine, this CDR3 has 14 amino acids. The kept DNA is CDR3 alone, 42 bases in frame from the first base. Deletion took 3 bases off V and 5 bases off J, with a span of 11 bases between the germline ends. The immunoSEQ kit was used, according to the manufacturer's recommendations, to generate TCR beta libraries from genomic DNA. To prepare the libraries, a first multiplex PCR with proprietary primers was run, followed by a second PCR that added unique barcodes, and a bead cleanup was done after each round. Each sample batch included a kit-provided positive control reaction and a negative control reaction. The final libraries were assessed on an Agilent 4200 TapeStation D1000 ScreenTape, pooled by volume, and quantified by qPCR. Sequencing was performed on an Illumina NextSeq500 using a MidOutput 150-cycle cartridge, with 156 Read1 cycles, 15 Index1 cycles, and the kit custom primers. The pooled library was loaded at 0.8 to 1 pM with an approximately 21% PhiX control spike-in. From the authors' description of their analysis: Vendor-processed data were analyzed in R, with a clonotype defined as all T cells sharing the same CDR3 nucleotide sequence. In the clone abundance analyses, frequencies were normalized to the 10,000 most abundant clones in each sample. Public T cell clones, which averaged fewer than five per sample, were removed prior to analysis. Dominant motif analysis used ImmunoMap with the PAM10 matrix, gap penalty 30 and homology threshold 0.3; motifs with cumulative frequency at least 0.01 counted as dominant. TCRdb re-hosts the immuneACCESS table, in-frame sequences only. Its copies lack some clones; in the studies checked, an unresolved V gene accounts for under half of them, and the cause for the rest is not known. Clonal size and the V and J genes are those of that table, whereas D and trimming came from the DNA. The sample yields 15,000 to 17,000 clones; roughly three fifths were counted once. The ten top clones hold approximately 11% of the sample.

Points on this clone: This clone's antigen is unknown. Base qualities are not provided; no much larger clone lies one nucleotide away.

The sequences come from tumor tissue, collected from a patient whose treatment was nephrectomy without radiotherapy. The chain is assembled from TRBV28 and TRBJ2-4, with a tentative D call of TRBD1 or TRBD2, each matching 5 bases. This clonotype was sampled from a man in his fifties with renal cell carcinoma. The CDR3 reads CASSFLGDQNIQYF. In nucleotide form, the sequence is TGTGCCAGCAGTTTCTTGGGGGATCAAAACATTCAGTACTTC. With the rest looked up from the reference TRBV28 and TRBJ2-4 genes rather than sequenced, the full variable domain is DVKVTQSSRYLVKRTGEKVFLECVQDMDHENMFWYRQDPGLGLRLIYFSYDVKMKEKGDIPEGYSVSREKKERFSLILESASTNQTSMYLCASSFLGDQNIQYFGAGTRLSVL.